These 22 T cell receptor beta chains came from one sample sequenced in a study of blood T cells in healthy people across ages. A second PCR of 7 to 11 cycles used a sample-barcoded 5' primer and a J-beta primer mix. TCRdb used MiXCR to reprocess the 5' RACE reads, holding one entry per CDR3 protein. The sample comprises 700,000 to 850,000 distinct CDR3 sequences, roughly 53% of which are singletons, and about 42% rests with the top ten. The sequencing input was blood. The receptors shown here come from an elderly man in good health.

This clonotype was seen only once. This chain links TRBV7-6 with TRBJ2-5; 7 bases align to TRBD1. The end of the DNA is better explained by TRBJ2-7, so the J call may be wrong. Per germline, CDR1 SGHVS and CDR2 FNYEAQ. The CDR3 is 14 amino acids. DNA for the CDR3: TGTGCCAGCAGCTCTACAGGGGATCGCTACGAGCAGTACTTC. Amino acid sequence: CASSSTGDRYEQYF.

This clonotype was found a few times. The chain uses TRBV13 and TRBJ2-3; 7 positions match TRBD2. This CDR3 is built from 16 residues. After removal of 5 bases from V and 6 bases from J, the junction contained 14 bases not matched to a gene. The germline CDR1 and CDR2 sequences are PRHDT and FYEKMQ (reference sequence). The CDR3 coding sequence is TGTGCCAGCAGCCGCGGGAGAAAGACGGGAGCGGATACGCAGTATTTT. It yields the protein CASSRGRKTGADTQYF.

The chain employs TRBV27 and TRBJ2-7, with 11 positions matching TRBD2. V was pared by 6 bases and J by 2 bases, with 6 bases of the junction left unmatched. This CDR3 has 15 amino acids. Germline CDR1 is MNHEY and CDR2 is SMNVEV (reference sequence). CDR3 region: CASRQTSGAPYEQYF. The CDR3 DNA sequence: TGTGCCAGCAGGCAGACTAGCGGGGCCCCCTACGAGCAGTACTTC.

V is TRBV5-5 and J is TRBJ2-7; 15 bases are a match to TRBD2. The J call may be faulty, since TRBJ2-5 better matches the DNA end. The CDR3 contains 17 residues. Germline V gene data show CDR1 as SGHKS and CDR2 as YYEKEE (reference sequence). The CDR3 DNA follows: TGTGCCAGCAGCTCGGGACTAGCGGGAGGAGGTTCCGAGACCCAGTACTTC. It is translated as CASSSGLAGGGSETQYF.

The J gene is TRBJ1-6, the V gene TRBV6-6; D is possibly TRBD1 (6 bases). Looked up from germline, CDR1 is MNHNY and CDR2 is SVGAGI (reference sequence). This CDR3 has 14 residues. Trimming removed 7 bases from V and 3 bases from J, with 10 bases in between. CDR3: CASTGDNYNSPLHF. Written as DNA, the CDR3 is TGTGCCAGCACCGGGGACAACTATAATTCACCCCTCCACTTT.

The chain has TRBV15 and TRBJ2-7, with a weak D call TRBD1 (6 bases). Trimming removed 0 bases from V and 7 bases from J, with 13 bases in between. CDR1 and CDR2 from the germline V gene are LNHNV and YYDKDF (reference sequence). The CDR3 covers 14 residues. DNA for the CDR3: TGTGCCACCAGCAGAGATCAAGCCACAGGGGAGCAGTACTTC. Residues: CATSRDQATGEQYF.

The gene calls are TRBV6-1 and TRBJ1-1, with D possibly being TRBD1 (5 bases). CDR3 length: 14 residues. The germline V gene has CDR1 MNHNS and CDR2 SASEGT. V was shortened by 8 bases and J by 4 bases, with 17 bases between the two germline ends. Here the CDR3 DNA reads TGTGCCAGCTGTCGGCAGGGTATTCTCACTGAAGCTTTCTTT. It yields the protein CASCRQGILTEAFF.

The chain joins TRBV28 to TRBJ2-1; a possible D gene is TRBD1 (6 bases). V lost 7 bases, J lost 6 bases, and 16 bases lay in between. The length of the CDR3 is 14 residues. Germline V lookup: CDR1 MDHEN, CDR2 SYDVKM. In nucleotides, the CDR3 is TGTGCCAGCATCCACAGGGTCGGTACCAATGAGCAGTTCTTC. It translates to CASIHRVGTNEQFF.

The V and J genes are TRBV20-1 and TRBJ2-4; possible D gene TRBD2, 5 bases. Trimming removed 8 bases at V and 8 bases at J, with 19 bases between. This CDR3 region has 13 residues. The germline CDR1 and CDR2 sequences are DFQATT and SNEGSKA (reference sequence). The CDR3 loop is CSSLRAPTDIQYF. The CDR3 DNA reads TGCAGTTCCCTGAGGGCTCCGACGGACATTCAGTACTTC.

The chain carries TRBV12-3 or TRBV12-4 and TRBJ2-1; D remains unclear. This CDR3 has 14 amino acids. Trimming stripped 5 bases from V and 4 bases from J, with 12 bases between. The DNA of the CDR3 is TGTGCCAGCAGTCCGCCGACTCCGTACAATGAGCAGTTCTTC. It codes for CASSPPTPYNEQFF.

This chain connects TRBV18 to TRBJ1-1; 11 bases fit TRBD1. Germline V gives CDR1 KGHSH, CDR2 LQKENI. V lost 0 bases and J lost 4; bases outside the gene matches: 4. The length of the CDR3 is 16 residues. The CDR3 is CASSPPAGTGGTEAFF. The CDR3 region has the DNA TGTGCCAGCTCACCACCGGCGGGGACAGGGGGCACTGAAGCTTTCTTT.

The J gene is TRBJ1-1, the V gene TRBV14; the D is unclear. This CDR3 contains 14 residues. V lost 4 bases and J 4 bases, leaving 13 bases between the germline ends. The germline V gene has CDR1 SGHDN and CDR2 FVKESK. The CDR3 DNA reads TGTGCCAGCAGCCGCCTATCGGGCAGCACTGAAGCTTTCTTT. Translation gives CASSRLSGSTEAFF.

V gene TRBV27 combines with J gene TRBJ2-7; TRBD2 is a possible D gene (6 bases). CDR3 length: 13 residues. Germline V gives CDR1 MNHEY, CDR2 SMNVEV (reference sequence). V lost 6 bases to trimming and J lost 6 bases, with 15 bases between them. In DNA, the CDR3 is TGTGCCAGCAGGATAAGGGACTTTTCCGAGCAGTACTTC. Its protein product is CASRIRDFSEQYF.

This clonotype has at least ten counts. The J gene is TRBJ2-7, the V gene TRBV29-1, with 8 bases that match TRBD1. CDR3 length equals 12 residues. Per germline, CDR1 SQVTM and CDR2 ANQGSEA. V was clipped by 4 bases and J by 3 bases; unmatched bases: 2. CDR3 nucleotides: TGCAGCGTTGTACAGGGGGGCTACGAGCAGTACTTC. Protein: CSVVQGGYEQYF.

A remark on this clonotype: An end of the junction does not agree with germline; a read error may underlie this. The chain recombines TRBV5-1 with TRBJ1-1; TRBD1 matches 7 bases. The CDR3 totals 15 residues. Germline loops: CDR1 SGHRS, CDR2 YFSETQ. CDR3 protein: CASTDPRQGNTEAFF. CDR3 bases: TGCGCCAGCACAGATCCACGACAGGGAAACACTGAGGCTTTCTTT.

This clonotype was observed a single time. The CDR3 DNA follows: TGTGCCAGCAGTCCGGGGACTAGCACGGGGGAGCAGTTCTTC. It specifies CASSPGTSTGEQFF. The rearrangement links TRBV6-6 to TRBJ2-1; 9 bases are shared with TRBD2. Germline-derived CDR1 and CDR2 are MNHNY and SVGAGI (reference sequence). The CDR3 runs to 14 residues. V lost 5 bases to trimming and J lost 10 bases; unmatched junction nucleotides: 9.

The chain recombines TRBV27 with TRBJ2-1, with a tentative D call TRBD2 (7 bases). The CDR3 extends over 10 amino acids. The V gene lost 11 bases and the J gene lost 8 bases, with 10 bases spanning the gap. Per the germline V gene, CDR1 is MNHEY and CDR2 is SMNVEV (reference sequence). The CDR3 DNA reads TGTGCCGCGGGGGCGGATGAGCAGTTCTTC. It codes for CAAGADEQFF.

This clonotype has only a few counts. V and J are TRBV7-2 and TRBJ2-7; TRBD1 agrees at 7 bases. Trimming cost V 3 bases and J 1 base; bases outside gene matches: 3. Germline CDR1 reads SGHTA; CDR2 reads FQGNSA. This CDR3 is 14 amino acids long. CDR3 amino acids: CASSFTGDSYEQYF. The CDR3 nucleotides are TGTGCCAGCAGCTTTACAGGGGATTCCTACGAGCAGTACTTC.

The chain is built from TRBV11-2 and TRBJ2-7, with 8 nucleotides matching TRBD2. CDR3 size: 15 residues. The J segment lost 2 bases and the V segment lost 3 bases, leaving 6 bases of the junction unmatched. Per the germline V gene, CDR1 is SGHAT and CDR2 is FQNNGV. CDR3 sequence (DNA): TGTGCCAGCAGCTTTCCTAGCGGGCCTACCTACGAGCAGTACTTC. Protein: CASSFPSGPTYEQYF.

The chain recombines TRBV2 with TRBJ1-2, with 10 bases aligning to TRBD1. Trimming cost V 7 bases and J 8 bases; bases outside gene matches: 7. The CDR3 consists of 13 residues. The germline CDR1 and CDR2 sequences are SNHLY and FYNNEI. CDR3 sequence reads: CASTRDRGDGYTF. The DNA for the CDR3 is TGTGCCAGCACACGGGACAGGGGTGACGGCTACACCTTC.

CDR3 nucleotide sequence: TGTGCCAGCAGCTTGGGCAGGGCGAACACCGGGGAGCTGTTTTTT. It is translated as CASSLGRANTGELFF. This chain uses TRBV11-2 with TRBJ2-2; possibly TRBD1 for D (5 bases). V lost 3 bases and J 0 bases, leaving 8 bases between the germline ends. This CDR3 region has 15 residues. From germline, CDR1 is SGHAT and CDR2 FQNNGV.

The gene calls are TRBV6-5 and TRBJ1-2; D might be TRBD1 (6 bases). The CDR3 covers 15 residues. Germline assignment: CDR1 MNHEY and CDR2 SVGAGI. Trimming cost V 2 bases and J 3 bases, with 13 bases left between them. The CDR3 spells CASSYREGGHYGYTF. CDR3 nucleotide sequence: TGTGCCAGCAGTTACCGGGAGGGGGGGCACTATGGCTACACCTTC.